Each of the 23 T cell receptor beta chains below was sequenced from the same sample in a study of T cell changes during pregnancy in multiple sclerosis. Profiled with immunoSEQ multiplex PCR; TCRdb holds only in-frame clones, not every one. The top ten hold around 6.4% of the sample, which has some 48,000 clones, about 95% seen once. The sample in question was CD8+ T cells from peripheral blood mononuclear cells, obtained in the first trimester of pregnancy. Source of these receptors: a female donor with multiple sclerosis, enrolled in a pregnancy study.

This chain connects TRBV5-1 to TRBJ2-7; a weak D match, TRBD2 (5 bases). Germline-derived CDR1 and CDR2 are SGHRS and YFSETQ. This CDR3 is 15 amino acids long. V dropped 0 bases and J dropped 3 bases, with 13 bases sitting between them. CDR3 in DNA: TGCGCCAGCAGCTTGGGGGTGGGAGCAGACTACGAGCAGTACTTC. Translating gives CASSLGVGADYEQYF.

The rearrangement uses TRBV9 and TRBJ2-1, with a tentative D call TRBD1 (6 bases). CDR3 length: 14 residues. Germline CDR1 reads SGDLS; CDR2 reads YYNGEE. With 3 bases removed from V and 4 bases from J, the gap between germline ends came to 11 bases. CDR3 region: CASSDQTGYNEQFF. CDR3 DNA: TGTGCCAGCAGCGATCAGACAGGTTACAATGAGCAGTTCTTC.

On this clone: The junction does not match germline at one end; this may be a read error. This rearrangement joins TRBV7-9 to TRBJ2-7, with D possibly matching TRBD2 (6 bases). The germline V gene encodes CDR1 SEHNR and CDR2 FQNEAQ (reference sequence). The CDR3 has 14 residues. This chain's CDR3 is CAGSSTTLDYGQYF. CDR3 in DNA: TGTGCCGGCAGCTCAACGACGCTGGACTACGGGCAGTACTTC.

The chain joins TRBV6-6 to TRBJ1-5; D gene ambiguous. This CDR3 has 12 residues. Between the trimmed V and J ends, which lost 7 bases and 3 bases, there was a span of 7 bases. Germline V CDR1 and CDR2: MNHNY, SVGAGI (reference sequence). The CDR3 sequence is CASNYNNQPQHF. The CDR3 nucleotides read TGTGCCAGCAACTATAACAATCAGCCCCAGCATTTT.

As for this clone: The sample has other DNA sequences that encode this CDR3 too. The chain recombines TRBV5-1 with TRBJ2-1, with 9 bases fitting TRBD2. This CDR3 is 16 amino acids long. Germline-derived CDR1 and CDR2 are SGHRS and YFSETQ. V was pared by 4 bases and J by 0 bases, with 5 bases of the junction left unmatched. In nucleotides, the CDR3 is TGCGCCAGCAGCCTCGGACTAGCGAGCTCCTACAATGAGCAGTTCTTC. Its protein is CASSLGLASSYNEQFF.

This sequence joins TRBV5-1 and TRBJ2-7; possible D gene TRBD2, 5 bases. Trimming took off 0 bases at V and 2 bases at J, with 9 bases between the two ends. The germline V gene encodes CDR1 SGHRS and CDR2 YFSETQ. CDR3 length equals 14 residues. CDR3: CASSLAAAPYEQYF. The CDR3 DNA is TGCGCCAGCAGCTTGGCAGCGGCTCCCTACGAGCAGTACTTC. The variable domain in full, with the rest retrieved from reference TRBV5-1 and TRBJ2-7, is KAGVTQTPRYLIKTRGQQVTLSCSPISGHRSVSWYQQTPGQGLQFLFEYFSETQRNKGNFPGRFSGRQFSNSRSEMNVSTLELGDSALYLCASSLAAAPYEQYFGPGTRLTVT.

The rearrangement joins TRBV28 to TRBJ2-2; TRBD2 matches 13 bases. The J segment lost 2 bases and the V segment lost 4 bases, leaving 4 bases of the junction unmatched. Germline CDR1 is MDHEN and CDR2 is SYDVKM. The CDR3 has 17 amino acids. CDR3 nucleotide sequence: TGTGCCAGCAGTTCCTGGACTAGCGGGAGAAACACCGGGGAGCTGTTTTTT. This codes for CASSSWTSGRNTGELFF.

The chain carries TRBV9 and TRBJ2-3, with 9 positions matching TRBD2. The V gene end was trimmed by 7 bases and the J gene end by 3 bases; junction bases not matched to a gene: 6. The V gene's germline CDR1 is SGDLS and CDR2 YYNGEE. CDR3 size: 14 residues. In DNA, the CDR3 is TGTGCCAGCCGCCGAGCGGGAGGAACAGATACGCAGTATTTT. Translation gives CASRRAGGTDTQYF.

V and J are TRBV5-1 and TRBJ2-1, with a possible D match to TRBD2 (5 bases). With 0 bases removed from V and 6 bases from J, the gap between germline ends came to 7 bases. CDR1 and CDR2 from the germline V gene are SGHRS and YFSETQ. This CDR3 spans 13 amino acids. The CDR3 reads CASSLEDSNEQFF. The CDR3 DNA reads TGCGCCAGCAGCTTGGAGGACTCCAATGAGCAGTTCTTC.

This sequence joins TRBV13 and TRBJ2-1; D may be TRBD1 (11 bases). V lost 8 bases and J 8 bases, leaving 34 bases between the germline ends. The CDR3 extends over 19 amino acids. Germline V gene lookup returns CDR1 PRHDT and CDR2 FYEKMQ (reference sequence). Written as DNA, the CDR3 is TGTGCCAGCTCGGGGGACAGGGGGGGAGCGGGAGGGCCGGTGTATGAGCAGTTCTTC. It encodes CASSGDRGGAGGPVYEQFF.

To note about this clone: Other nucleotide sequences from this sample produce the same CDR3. CDR3 region: CASSSGQGSYEQYF. The CDR3 DNA sequence: TGTGCCAGCAGTTCGGGACAGGGCTCCTACGAGCAGTACTTC. This sequence joins TRBV27 and TRBJ2-7; 9 bases agree with TRBD1. J was trimmed by 0 bases and V by 4 bases; bases with no gene match: 1. The CDR3 runs 14 residues. Germline CDR1 is MNHEY and CDR2 is SMNVEV (reference sequence).

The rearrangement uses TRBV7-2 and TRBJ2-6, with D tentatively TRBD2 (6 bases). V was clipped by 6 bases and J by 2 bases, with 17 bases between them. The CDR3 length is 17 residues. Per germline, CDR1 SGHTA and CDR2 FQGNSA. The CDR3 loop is CASRGSGARPGANVLTF. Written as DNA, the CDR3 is TGTGCCAGCAGGGGTAGCGGCGCGAGACCTGGGGCCAACGTCCTGACTTTC.

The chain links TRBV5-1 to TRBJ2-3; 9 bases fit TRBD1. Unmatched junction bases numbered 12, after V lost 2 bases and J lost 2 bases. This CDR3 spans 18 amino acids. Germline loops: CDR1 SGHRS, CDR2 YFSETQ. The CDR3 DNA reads TGCGCCAGCAGCTTCTTAACAGGGGGCACCCCGACCACAGATACGCAGTATTTT. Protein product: CASSFLTGGTPTTDTQYF.

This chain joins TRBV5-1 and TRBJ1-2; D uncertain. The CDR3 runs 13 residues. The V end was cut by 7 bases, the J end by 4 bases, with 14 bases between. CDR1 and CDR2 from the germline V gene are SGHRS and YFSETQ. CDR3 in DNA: TGCGCCAGCGGAGAGAGTTTCCTCTATGGCTACACCTTC. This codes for CASGESFLYGYTF.

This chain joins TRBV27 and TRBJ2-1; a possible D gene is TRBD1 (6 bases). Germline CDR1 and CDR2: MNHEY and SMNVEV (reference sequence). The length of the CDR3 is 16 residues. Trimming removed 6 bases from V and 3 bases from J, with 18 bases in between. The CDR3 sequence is CASSLDGQSLYNEQFF. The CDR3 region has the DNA TGTGCCAGCAGCCTAGACGGACAGAGCCTCTACAATGAGCAGTTCTTC.

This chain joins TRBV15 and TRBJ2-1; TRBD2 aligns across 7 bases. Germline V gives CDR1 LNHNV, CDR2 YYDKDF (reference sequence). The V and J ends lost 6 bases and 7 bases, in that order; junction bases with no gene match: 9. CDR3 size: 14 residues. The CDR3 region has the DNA TGTGCCACCAGTAGAAGGACTAGATCGAATGAGCAGTTCTTC. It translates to CATSRRTRSNEQFF.

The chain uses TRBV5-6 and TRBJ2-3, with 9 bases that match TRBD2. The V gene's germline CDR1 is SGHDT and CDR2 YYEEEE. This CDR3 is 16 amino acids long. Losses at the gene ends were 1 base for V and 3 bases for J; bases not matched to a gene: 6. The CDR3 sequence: CASSLLGGLATDTQYF. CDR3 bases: TGTGCCAGCAGCTTGTTAGGGGGACTAGCTACAGATACGCAGTATTTT.

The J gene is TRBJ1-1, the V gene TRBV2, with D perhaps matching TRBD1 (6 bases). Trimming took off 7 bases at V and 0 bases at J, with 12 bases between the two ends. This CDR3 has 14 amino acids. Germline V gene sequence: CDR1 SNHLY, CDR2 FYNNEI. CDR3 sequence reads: CASNPGQVNTEAFF. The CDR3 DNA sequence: TGTGCCAGCAATCCGGGACAAGTGAACACTGAAGCTTTCTTT.

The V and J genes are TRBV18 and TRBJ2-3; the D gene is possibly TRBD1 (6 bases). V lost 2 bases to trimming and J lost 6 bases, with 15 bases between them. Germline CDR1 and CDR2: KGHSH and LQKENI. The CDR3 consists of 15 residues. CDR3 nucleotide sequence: TGTGCCAGCTCACCAACTGGGCAGGGGCTGGATACGCAGTATTTT. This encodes CASSPTGQGLDTQYF.

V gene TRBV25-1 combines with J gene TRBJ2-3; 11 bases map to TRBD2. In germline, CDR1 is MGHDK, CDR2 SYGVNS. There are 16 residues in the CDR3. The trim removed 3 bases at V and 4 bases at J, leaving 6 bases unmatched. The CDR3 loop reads CASSDPGLAAADTQYF. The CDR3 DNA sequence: TGTGCCAGCAGTGATCCGGGACTAGCGGCAGCAGATACGCAGTATTTT.

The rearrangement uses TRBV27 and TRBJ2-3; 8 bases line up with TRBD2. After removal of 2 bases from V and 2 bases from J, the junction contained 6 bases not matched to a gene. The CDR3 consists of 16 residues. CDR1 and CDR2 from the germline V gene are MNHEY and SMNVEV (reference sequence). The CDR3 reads CASSLTLAGLTDTQYF. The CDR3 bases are TGTGCCAGCAGTTTAACCCTAGCGGGCCTCACAGATACGCAGTATTTT.

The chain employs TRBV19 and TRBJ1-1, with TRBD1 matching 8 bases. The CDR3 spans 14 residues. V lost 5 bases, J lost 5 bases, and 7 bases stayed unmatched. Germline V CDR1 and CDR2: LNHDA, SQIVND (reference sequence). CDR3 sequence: CASSDQGAETEAFF. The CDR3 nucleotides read TGTGCCAGTAGTGACCAGGGGGCTGAAACTGAAGCTTTCTTT. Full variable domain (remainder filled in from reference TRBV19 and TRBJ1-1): DGGITQSPKYLFRKEGQNVTLSCEQNLNHDAMYWYRQDPGQGLRLIYYSQIVNDFQKGDIAEGYSVSREKKESFPLTVTSAQKNPTAFYLCASSDQGAETEAFFGQGTRLTVV.

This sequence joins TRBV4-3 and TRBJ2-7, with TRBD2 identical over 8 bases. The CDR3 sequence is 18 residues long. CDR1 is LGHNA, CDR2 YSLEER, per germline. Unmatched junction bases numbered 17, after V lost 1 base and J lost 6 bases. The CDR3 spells CASSQGFPPGGNPTEQYF. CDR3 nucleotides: TGCGCCAGCAGCCAAGGTTTCCCCCCGGGAGGGAATCCAACCGAGCAGTACTTC.